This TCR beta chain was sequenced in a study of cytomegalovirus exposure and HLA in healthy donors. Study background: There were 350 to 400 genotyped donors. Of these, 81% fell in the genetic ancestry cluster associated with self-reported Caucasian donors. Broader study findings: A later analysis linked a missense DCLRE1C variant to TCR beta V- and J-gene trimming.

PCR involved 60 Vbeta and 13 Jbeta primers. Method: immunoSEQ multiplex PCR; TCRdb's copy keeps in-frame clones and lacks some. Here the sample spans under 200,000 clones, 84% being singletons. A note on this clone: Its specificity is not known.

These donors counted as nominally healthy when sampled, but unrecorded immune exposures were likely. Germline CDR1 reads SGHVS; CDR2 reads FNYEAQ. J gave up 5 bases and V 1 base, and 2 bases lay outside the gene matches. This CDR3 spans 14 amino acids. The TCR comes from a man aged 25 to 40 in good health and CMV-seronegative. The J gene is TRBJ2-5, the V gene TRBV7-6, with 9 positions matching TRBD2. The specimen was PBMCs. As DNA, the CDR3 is TGTGCCAGCAGCTTAGTTGCGGGGGGGGAGACCCAGTACTTC. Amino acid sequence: CASSLVAGGETQYF. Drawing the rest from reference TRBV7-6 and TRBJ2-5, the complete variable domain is GAGVSQSPRYKVTKRGQDVALRCDPISGHVSLYWYRQALGQGPEFLTYFNYEAQQDKSGLPNDRFSAERPEGSISTLTIQRTEQRDSAMYRCASSLVAGGETQYFGPGTRLLVL.